This section outlines one T cell receptor (beta chain) sequence together with its context. Its antigen is not identified. Repertoires were generated with immunoSEQ multiplex PCR, while TCRdb's copy carries only in-frame clones and drops some. The sample yields around 60,000 clones, about 90% seen once. Deletions cut 2 bases from V and 1 base from J, with 8 bases between. The CDR3 is 14 residues long. Germline V gene data show CDR1 as SGHDN and CDR2 as FVKESK. The data are from a study of PD-1 blockade in classical Hodgkin lymphoma. Study-level results: Reported findings placed baseline TCR diversity lower in newly diagnosed patients (compared with healthy donors). With respect to the repertoire differences, their causes, possibly disease activity or prior therapy, remain undefined. It was CD4+ TCR diversity, not CD8+, that rose significantly by C4D1.

Time point specified: cycle 4 day 1 (C4D1), after less than 7 weeks of nivolumab. Brentuximab vedotin exposure varied, and every patient relapsed after autologous stem cell transplantation. This receptor was identified in a human donor with classical Hodgkin lymphoma. The chain uses TRBV14 and TRBJ1-1; no clear D gene. Sequenced material: peripheral blood mononuclear cells (PBMCs), taken before the fourth cycle of nivolumab. The CDR3: CASSQTGRNTEAFF. The CDR3 coding sequence is TGTGCCAGCAGCCAAACCGGAAGGAACACTGAAGCTTTCTTT.